This entry is about one TCR beta chain. In this sample, this clonotype turned up many times. Its antigen specificity is not known. No base qualities exist here, and no much larger clone lies one base off it. The CDR3 numbers 15 residues from cysteine through phenylalanine. Only CDR3 DNA remains: 45 bases, in frame from the first base. CDR1 is given as SQVTM and CDR2 as ANQGSEA, both from the germline V gene. The germline V and J ends show losses of 4 bases and 5 bases respectively, and no gene match explains 9 bases of the junction. Reads for this sample came from an Illumina HiSeq 1500. TCRdb passed the public sequencing reads through fastp at Q25 and MiXCR, retaining productive beta sequences. All rows with the same CDR3 protein become a single entry with the most common DNA and genes. For this sample there are roughly 120,000 distinct CDR3 sequences; about a tenth appear just once. Clones ranked in the top ten supply approximately 33% of the sample.

The record originates from a study of T cell repertoires in cytomegalovirus infection (dated by TCRdb to the late 2010s). Regarding the research as a whole: Donor HLA type was relevant to the analysis, as public TCR beta signatures indicated carriage of CMV infection together with the matching HLA type.

Findings and caveats that apply to the study as a whole: The ex vivo response was dominated by HLA-C-restricted CMV-specific TCR beta clonotypes, and the single most frequent clonotype in two of eight donors was supplied by these HLA-C-restricted clonotypes. In both this cohort and an independent roughly 350-donor cohort, the cumulative frequency of public TCR beta family members distinguished carriers of CMV infection plus the relevant HLA type.

The receptor was isolated from a human donor in good health (CMV status not recorded). Some clones in this sample may be carry-over from other donors' samples. Material: PBMCs, sequenced either directly or after in vitro stimulation (not recorded which). The rearranged segments are TRBV29-1 and TRBJ2-7; the central 12 bases match TRBD1. This receptor carries the CDR3 CSVAYRDRGHNEQYF. The nucleotides read TGCAGCGTTGCTTATAGGGACAGGGGGCACAACGAGCAGTACTTC.